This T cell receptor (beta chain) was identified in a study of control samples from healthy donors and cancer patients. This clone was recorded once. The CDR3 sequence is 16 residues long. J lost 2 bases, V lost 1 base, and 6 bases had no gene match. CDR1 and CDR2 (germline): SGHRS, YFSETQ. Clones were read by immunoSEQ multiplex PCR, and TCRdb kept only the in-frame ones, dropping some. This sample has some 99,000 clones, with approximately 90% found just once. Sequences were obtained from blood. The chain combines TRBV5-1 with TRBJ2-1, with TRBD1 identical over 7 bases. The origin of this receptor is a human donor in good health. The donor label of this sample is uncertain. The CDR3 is CASSLPDRAPYNEQFF. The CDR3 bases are TGCGCCAGCAGCTTGCCAGACAGGGCGCCCTACAATGAGCAGTTCTTC. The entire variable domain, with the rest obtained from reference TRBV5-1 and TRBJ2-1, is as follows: KAGVTQTPRYLIKTRGQQVTLSCSPISGHRSVSWYQQTPGQGLQFLFEYFSETQRNKGNFPGRFSGRQFSNSRSEMNVSTLELGDSALYLCASSLPDRAPYNEQFFGPGTRLTVL.